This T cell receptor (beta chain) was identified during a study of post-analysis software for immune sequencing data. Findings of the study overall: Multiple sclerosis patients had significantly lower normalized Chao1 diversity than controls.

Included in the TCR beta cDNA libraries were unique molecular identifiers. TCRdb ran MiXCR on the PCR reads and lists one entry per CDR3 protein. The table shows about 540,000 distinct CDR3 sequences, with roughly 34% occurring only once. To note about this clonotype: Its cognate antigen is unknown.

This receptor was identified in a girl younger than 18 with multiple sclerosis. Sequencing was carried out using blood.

Here the CDR3 DNA reads TGTGCCAGCAGCTTAGAGACTAGCGGGGGGCCTGTGGATACGCAGTATTTT. Amino acids: CASSLETSGGPVDTQYF. This chain links TRBV7-6 with TRBJ2-3; 13 bases match TRBD2. Per the germline V gene, CDR1 is SGHVS and CDR2 is FNYEAQ. The CDR3 has 17 residues. V trimming: 1 base; J trimming: 6 bases; junction bases outside the gene matches: 7.